Sequencing of this T cell receptor (beta chain) was carried out in a study of blood T cell repertoires in COVID-19 (dated by TCRdb to about 2020). For context, the study as a whole: Samples from collaborators originated in the United States, Italy and Spain and spanned both the acute and convalescent phases of COVID-19. The prospective study material was composed of cDNA or gDNA derived from T cells, B-cell-depleted T cells, or PBMCs. Deeply sampled blood TCRbeta repertoires from subjects exposed to, actively infected with, or recovered from COVID-19 were included in the dataset. A freely available public database, intended as a resource for researchers studying the immune response to SARS-CoV-2, is where the repertoires were released. The samples were drawn from two sources: the first 160 participants of the ongoing ImmuneRACE study, and 1,000 to 1,500 subjects contributed by 6 global collaborators. The sample metadata nearly always contained a de-identified subject ID, COVID-19 status, age in years and sex. HLA class I and class II types, where available, came from metadata supplied by the sample provider rather than from assay-based typing. General study outcomes and caveats: Clinical and demographic metadata were provided uncurated, with the amount varying by source and participant.

TCRbeta CDR3 regions were amplified from genomic DNA using the immunoSEQ Assay, a bias-controlled multiplex PCR. The authors processed their data as follows. The number of nucleated cells in each sample was estimated by amplification of reference gene primers within the assay. Sequence reads were collapsed and filtered to measure the absolute abundance of every unique TCRbeta CDR3 rearrangement. For each sample, productive Simpson clonality was calculated by taking the square root of Simpson's diversity index across productive rearrangements. TCRdb took this table from immuneACCESS and kept in-frame rearrangements with V and J called. Such tables lack part of the clones; where checked against another copy, unresolved V genes explain under half of the gap, and the rest is unexplained. That table gives V, J and clone size, and the DNA gave D and trimming. Present in this sample are about 55,000 clones, almost 85% of which were seen just once. The ten largest account for approximately 11% of the sample.

Deletion took 2 bases off V and 7 bases off J, with a span of 6 bases between the germline ends. CDR3 length: 12 amino acids, cysteine to phenylalanine. Of the read, only the CDR3 DNA is kept; its 36 bases are in frame from base 1. CDR1 LNHDA and CDR2 SQIVND were looked up in the germline V gene (reference sequence). Details on this clone: This clone's antigen is unknown. Base qualities are not at hand, and no much larger clone is one base apart.

The collaborating institutions used their own protocols to collect whole blood in K2EDTA tubes. For TCRbeta analysis, collaborators shipped samples in one of three forms: frozen whole blood, isolated PBMCs, or DNA extracted from either of those sample types. The receptor's source is a human donor in a cohort sampled during active COVID-19. The chain is made from TRBV19 and TRBJ1-5; the D gene is unclear. Sequencing input: peripheral blood. The CDR3 reads CASSIFGQPQHF. The base sequence is TGTGCCAGTAGTATATTCGGGCAGCCCCAGCATTTT.